Included here is one TCR beta chain sequence, with context. Its specificity is unknown. A junction end diverges from the germline sequence, so it may reflect a read error. Additional DNA sequences in this sample encode the identical CDR3. The data were taken from a study of T cells in lung cancer brain metastases. General study findings and limits: Most clones were lesion-specific, with limited overlap between paired lesions (Morisita less than 0.25).

Patients had either synchronous oligometastatic disease or delayed solitary brain metastasis recurrence. Guided by marked H&E slides, tumor areas were macrodissected from five unstained, deparaffinized approximately 11 um sections. CDR3 length equals 13 residues. CDR1 is SGHTA and CDR2 is FQGNSA in the germline V gene. Profiling relied on immunoSEQ multiplex PCR, and the TCRdb table lists in-frame clones only, not all of them. The table lists about 4,900 clones, 84% of them singletons. The chain is built from TRBV7-2 and TRBJ1-3; D is perhaps TRBD1 (5 bases). The receptor's source is a woman in her 50s with non-small cell lung cancer. Input material: tumor tissue from the primary lung tumor. CDR3 bases: TGTGCCAGTAGCTCGGGACTCCGGGACACCATATATTTT. Translating gives CASSSGLRDTIYF.